This T cell receptor beta chain was observed in a study of shared clonotypes between healthy human individuals. Naive CD8 cells lacked CD45RO, underwent positive selection for CCR7 and left out terminally differentiated effector memory CD45RA+ cells. Participating donors were healthy, HIV-negative adults free of recent acute infections or vaccinations. Clones were read by immunoSEQ multiplex PCR, and TCRdb kept only the in-frame ones, dropping some. The sample comprises millions of clones, roughly 95% of which are singletons, and around 1.1% rests with the top ten. The sample consisted of naive CD8+ T cells sorted from blood. This receptor was obtained from a young man in good health.

The CDR3 is CASSDPPGWGSDYEQYF. CDR3 sequence (DNA): TGTGCCAGCAGTGACCCCCCAGGTTGGGGAAGTGATTACGAGCAGTACTTC. The chain carries TRBV2 and TRBJ2-7; no clear D gene. Germline V CDR1 and CDR2: SNHLY, FYNNEI. V was shortened by 3 bases and J by 4 bases, with 22 bases between the two germline ends. The CDR3 is made up of 17 amino acids.